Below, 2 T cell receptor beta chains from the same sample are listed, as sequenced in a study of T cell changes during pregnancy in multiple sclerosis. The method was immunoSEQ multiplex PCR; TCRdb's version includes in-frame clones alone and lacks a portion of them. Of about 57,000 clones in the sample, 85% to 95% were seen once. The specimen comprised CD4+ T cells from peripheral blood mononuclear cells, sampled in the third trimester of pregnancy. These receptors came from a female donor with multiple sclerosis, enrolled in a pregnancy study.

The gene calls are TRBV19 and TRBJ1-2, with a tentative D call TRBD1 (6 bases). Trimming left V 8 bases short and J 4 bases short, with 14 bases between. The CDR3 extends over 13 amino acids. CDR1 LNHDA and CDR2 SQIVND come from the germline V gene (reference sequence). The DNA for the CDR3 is TGTGCCAGTTCGGTCCGGGACATCTATGGCTACACCTTC. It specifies CASSVRDIYGYTF.

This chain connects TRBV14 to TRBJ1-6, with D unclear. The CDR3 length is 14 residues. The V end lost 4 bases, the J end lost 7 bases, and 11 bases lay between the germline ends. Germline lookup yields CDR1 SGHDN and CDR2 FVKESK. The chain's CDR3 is CASSLQADNSPLHF. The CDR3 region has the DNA TGTGCCAGCAGCCTTCAGGCAGACAATTCACCCCTCCACTTT.